These T cell receptor beta chains were read from a single sample in a study of cytomegalovirus exposure and HLA in healthy donors. The data were produced by immunoSEQ multiplex PCR, yet TCRdb's version contains in-frame clones alone and is incomplete. The data show approximately 190,000 clones, roughly 82% seen once. Specimen: PBMCs. These receptors all come from a woman aged 25-40 years in good health and CMV-seropositive. Both conserved end residues are part of each CDR3. A D gene is named only where the DNA matches it firmly. Clone size is shown for a subset of rows, as once, few, many or a class of expanded clone.

size: .
D: TRBD1
V: TRBV6-1
J: TRBJ1-1
DNA: TGTGCCAGCAGTGTTAGCCCGGGACAGGGAATGAACACTGAAGCTTTCTTT
CDR3: CASSVSPGQGMNTEAFF

size: few
D: .
V: TRBV2
J: TRBJ2-1
DNA: TGTGCCAGCAAATGGACAGTCCACGATGAGCAGTTCTTC
CDR3: CASKWTVHDEQFF

size: .
D: TRBD2
V: TRBV29-1
J: TRBJ2-1
DNA: TGCAGCGTTGAAGTAGCGGGGGGCTACAATGAGCAGTTCTTC
CDR3: CSVEVAGGYNEQFF

size: .
D: TRBD1
V: TRBV6-1
J: TRBJ1-5
DNA: TGTGCCAGCAGTGAAGTCCCCCCGGGACAGGGATATCAGCCCCAGCATTTT
CDR3: CASSEVPPGQGYQPQHF

size: .
D: TRBD2
V: TRBV6-5
J: TRBJ2-1
DNA: TGTGCCAGCAGTTCTGAGCGGGGGCCTCTGGGTGAGCAGTTCTTC
CDR3: CASSSERGPLGEQFF

size: .
D: TRBD1
V: TRBV19
J: TRBJ2-1
DNA: TGTGCCAGTAGTCTACAAGACAGGGGAGGTGACAATGAGCAGTTCTTC
CDR3: CASSLQDRGGDNEQFF

size: .
D: .
V: TRBV5-1
J: TRBJ1-1
DNA: TGCGCCAGCAGCTTGGGATTGGCAATGAACACTGAAGCTTTCTTT
CDR3: CASSLGLAMNTEAFF

size: few
D: TRBD2
V: TRBV2
J: TRBJ2-3
DNA: TGTGCCAGAGGACTAGCGGGAGGGGGGGATACGCAGTATTTT
CDR3: CARGLAGGGDTQYF

size: once
D: TRBD2
V: TRBV7-9
J: TRBJ2-5
DNA: TGTGCCAGCAGCTTAGCCCGGGAGGGCCTGGGAGAGACCCAGTACTTC
CDR3: CASSLAREGLGETQYF

size: .
D: .
V: TRBV28
J: TRBJ1-1
DNA: TGTGCCAGCAGTTCCCCTCAGGGCGTAAGAACTGAAGCTTTCTTT
CDR3: CASSSPQGVRTEAFF

size: .
D: TRBD2
V: TRBV7-8
J: TRBJ2-3
DNA: TGTGCCAGCAGGAAAGGGACCGCGGGAGGAAGGGATACGCAGTATTTT
CDR3: CASRKGTAGGRDTQYF

size: .
D: .
V: TRBV2
J: TRBJ1-2
DNA: TGTGCCAGCGTTCAGGGTACGGACTATGGCTACACCTTC
CDR3: CASVQGTDYGYTF

size: .
D: TRBD1
V: TRBV14
J: TRBJ2-7
DNA: TGTGCCAGCAGCCAAGGGACAGGGTTTAGGAACGAGCAGTACTTC
CDR3: CASSQGTGFRNEQYF

size: .
D: .
V: TRBV6-5
J: TRBJ1-1
DNA: TGTGCCAGCAGTCAGAAGAGGTACCTGAACACTGAAGCTTTCTTT
CDR3: CASSQKRYLNTEAFF

size: .
D: TRBD1
V: TRBV28
J: TRBJ1-2
DNA: TGTGCCAGCAGTTTATCAACAGGGGGTAGGGGCTATGGCTACACCTTC
CDR3: CASSLSTGGRGYGYTF

size: .
D: .
V: TRBV14
J: TRBJ1-2
DNA: TGTGCCAGCAGCCAAGATCTAGGAGGTAGTGGCTACACCTTC
CDR3: CASSQDLGGSGYTF

size: few
D: TRBD1
V: TRBV6-6
J: TRBJ1-2
DNA: TGTGCCACCAACAGGGGTTTTGGCTACACCTTC
CDR3: CATNRGFGYTF

size: .
D: TRBD1
V: TRBV2
J: TRBJ1-1
DNA: TGTGCCAGCAGTGAAGGGACAGGGATAACCTTGAACACTGAAGCTTTCTTT
CDR3: CASSEGTGITLNTEAFF

size: .
D: TRBD1
V: TRBV30
J: TRBJ1-2
DNA: TGTGCCTGTCCCAGAGCTGACAGGGGGCAATCTCTCAGGAGCTACACCTTC
CDR3: CACPRADRGQSLRSYTF

size: .
D: .
V: TRBV5-1
J: TRBJ1-2
DNA: TGCGCCAGCAGCTTGTCCGACTACCCTGGCTACACCTTC
CDR3: CASSLSDYPGYTF

size: .
D: .
V: TRBV2
J: TRBJ1-5
DNA: TGTGCCAGCAGTGAATCTAATAGCAATCAGCCCCAGCATTTT
CDR3: CASSESNSNQPQHF

size: .
D: TRBD1
V: TRBV7-2
J: TRBJ2-7
DNA: TGTGCCAGCAGCTTTCGGGACAGGGGGCATGGCGAGCAGTACTTC
CDR3: CASSFRDRGHGEQYF

size: few
D: TRBD1
V: TRBV28
J: TRBJ1-5
DNA: TGTGCCAGCAGTTACCAGGGGGTGTCCCAGCCCCAGCATTTT
CDR3: CASSYQGVSQPQHF

size: .
D: TRBD2
V: TRBV20-1
J: TRBJ2-1
DNA: TGCAGTGGAGCGGGACTGAATGAGCAGTTCTTC
CDR3: CSGAGLNEQFF

size: .
D: .
V: TRBV20-1
J: TRBJ2-4
DNA: TGCAGTGCTAGTCGTGACATTCAGTACTTC
CDR3: CSASRDIQYF

size: .
D: TRBD1
V: TRBV19
J: TRBJ2-2
DNA: TGTGCCAGTAGTGTGCAGGGGGCGAACACCGGGGAGCTGTTTTTT
CDR3: CASSVQGANTGELFF

size: .
D: .
V: TRBV5-6
J: TRBJ1-2
DNA: TGTGCCAGCAGCTTCAATTTGGTGGAGTATGGCTACACCTTC
CDR3: CASSFNLVEYGYTF

size: few
D: .
V: TRBV29-1
J: TRBJ1-1
DNA: TGCAGCGTAGCTCAGGGTAAGAACACTGAAGCTTTCTTT
CDR3: CSVAQGKNTEAFF

size: .
D: .
V: TRBV28
J: TRBJ2-1
DNA: TGTGCCACCAAGAGGAACTCCTACAATGAGCAGTTCTTC
CDR3: CATKRNSYNEQFF

size: .
D: .
V: TRBV25-1
J: TRBJ1-4
DNA: TGTGCCAGCAGTGAATATAGCAGAAGTGAAAAACTGTTTTTT
CDR3: CASSEYSRSEKLFF

size: .
D: TRBD2
V: TRBV27
J: TRBJ2-2
DNA: TGTGCCAGCAGTTTCGTAGCGGGAGGGCCCGGGGAGCTGTTTTTT
CDR3: CASSFVAGGPGELFF

size: .
D: .
V: TRBV28
J: TRBJ1-2
DNA: TGTGCCAGCTGGCGTGTCGGGTTCTATGGCTACACCTTC
CDR3: CASWRVGFYGYTF

size: .
D: TRBD1
V: TRBV12-5
J: TRBJ2-1
DNA: TGTGCTAGTGGTGTAGACGGGACAGTTATTAATGAGCAGTTCTTC
CDR3: CASGVDGTVINEQFF

size: .
D: .
V: TRBV5-6
J: TRBJ1-5
DNA: TGTGCCAGCAGCTTCTTTCAGGGTCAAGGATATCAGCCCCAGCATTTT
CDR3: CASSFFQGQGYQPQHF

size: .
D: .
V: TRBV18
J: TRBJ2-5
DNA: TGTGCCAGCTCACGGGCTGAGACCCAGTACTTC
CDR3: CASSRAETQYF

size: .
D: TRBD2
V: TRBV7-6
J: TRBJ2-2
DNA: TGTGCCAGCAGCCTGAGCGGGAGAGGGACCGGGGAGCTGTTTTTT
CDR3: CASSLSGRGTGELFF

size: .
D: TRBD2
V: TRBV13
J: TRBJ2-1
DNA: TGTGCCAGCAGCTCTATGGGACTAGCGGACGAGCAGTTCTTC
CDR3: CASSSMGLADEQFF

size: .
D: .
V: TRBV30
J: TRBJ2-2
DNA: TGTGCCTGGGACGACCGCCCCGGGACCGGGGAGCTGTTTTTT
CDR3: CAWDDRPGTGELFF

size: once
D: TRBD1
V: TRBV5-1
J: TRBJ2-3
DNA: TGCGCCAGCAGCTTGGGTCAGGGGGTGCCAGATACGCAGTATTTT
CDR3: CASSLGQGVPDTQYF

size: few
D: TRBD2
V: TRBV9
J: TRBJ2-1
DNA: TGTGCCAGCAGCCCACATACTAGCGGGAGCTTGGATGAGCAGTTCTTC
CDR3: CASSPHTSGSLDEQFF

size: .
D: .
V: TRBV5-1
J: TRBJ1-1
DNA: TGCGCCAGCAGCTTGTGGGACACGAACACTGAAGCTTTCTTT
CDR3: CASSLWDTNTEAFF

size: .
D: TRBD1
V: TRBV5-6
J: TRBJ1-5
DNA: TGTGCCAGCAGCTGGGGGACAGGGGGCGGTCAGCCCCAGCATTTT
CDR3: CASSWGTGGGQPQHF